These T cell receptor beta chains were read from a single sample in a study of cytomegalovirus exposure and HLA in healthy donors. Using immunoSEQ multiplex PCR, the repertoire was profiled, and TCRdb retains in-frame clones only, with some absent. The sample consists of about 160,000 clones, more than 60% of them appearing once. The sequenced material came from PBMCs. The receptors were sampled from a woman between 35 and 50 years old in good health and CMV-seropositive. The CDR3 runs from the conserved cysteine through the conserved F or W. A D gene is named only where the DNA matches it firmly. Some rows mark clone size as missing; the rest say once, few, many or name a class of expanded clone.

clone_size cdr3_length j_call v_call d_call cdr3_aa cdr3_nt
. 13 TRBJ1-1 TRBV19 . CASSIRFGTEAFF TGTGCCAGTAGTATACGGTTTGGCACTGAAGCTTTCTTT
. 15 TRBJ1-5 TRBV19 TRBD1 CASSKALQGGMPQHF TGTGCCAGTAGTAAAGCACTACAGGGGGGAATGCCCCAGCATTTT
. 14 TRBJ1-6 TRBV6-5 . CASSYSTGSSPLHF TGTGCCAGCAGTTACTCGACTGGGTCCTCACCCCTCCACTTT
. 17 TRBJ2-2 TRBV13 TRBD2 CASIRTSGGANTGELFF TGTGCCAGCATTCGGACTAGCGGGGGGGCAAACACCGGGGAGCTGTTTTTT
. 16 TRBJ1-3 TRBV19 . CASSHPVGATGNTIYF TGTGCCAGTAGCCACCCCGTCGGAGCCACTGGAAACACCATATATTTT
. 19 TRBJ2-3 TRBV18 . CASSPPLRDFHLLVDTQYF TGTGCCAGCTCACCACCTTTGAGGGACTTTCATTTGCTTGTGGATACGCAGTATTTT
. 16 TRBJ1-2 TRBV5-6 TRBD1 CASSLGTGGVSVGYTF TGTGCCAGCAGCTTGGGGACAGGGGGCGTTTCGGTTGGCTACACCTTC
. 16 TRBJ1-6 TRBV7-4 . CASSLAGSEGNSPLHF TGTGCCAGCAGCTTAGCTGGCTCTGAGGGTAATTCACCCCTCCACTTT
few 15 TRBJ2-5 TRBV5-6 . CASSPPRGARETQYF TGTGCCAGCAGCCCCCCTCGGGGGGCAAGAGAGACCCAGTACTTC
. 17 TRBJ2-1 TRBV7-6 . CASSLDVGGSSYNEQFF TGTGCCAGCAGCTTAGATGTAGGTGGGAGCTCCTACAATGAGCAGTTCTTC
. 13 TRBJ2-4 TRBV4-1 . CASSPLGLGSQYF TGCGCCAGCAGCCCGCTCGGCTTGGGCAGTCAGTACTTC
. 12 TRBJ1-5 TRBV6-6 . CASSYVNQPQHF TGTGCCAGCAGTTACGTAAATCAGCCCCAGCATTTT
once 11 TRBJ2-3 TRBV18 . CASSPEDTQYF TGTGCCAGCTCACCAGAGGATACGCAGTATTTT
. 16 TRBJ1-1 TRBV7-8 . CASSLSGQPLPPEAFF TGTGCCAGCAGCTTATCAGGGCAGCCACTGCCCCCTGAAGCTTTCTTT
. 18 TRBJ2-1 TRBV30 TRBD2 CAWRDGVGGVGAYNEQFF TGTGCCTGGAGAGACGGGGTGGGGGGGGTTGGCGCCTACAATGAGCAGTTCTTC
. 15 TRBJ1-2 TRBV9 . CASSVSSVAGYGYTF TGTGCCAGCAGCGTATCATCCGTCGCCGGGTATGGCTACACCTTC
. 13 TRBJ1-2 TRBV29-1 . CSVAPTANYGYTF TGCAGCGTTGCCCCGACAGCTAACTATGGCTACACCTTC
. 18 TRBJ2-6 TRBV11-2 TRBD1 CASSLDSGQGSGANGLTF TGTGCCAGCAGCTTAGATTCGGGACAGGGGTCTGGGGCCAACGGCCTGACTTTC
. 17 TRBJ2-5 TRBV19 TRBD2 CASSTSGGRGGGETQYF TGTGCCAGTAGTACTAGCGGGGGGCGCGGGGGTGGAGAGACCCAGTACTTC
few 14 TRBJ1-1 TRBV7-9 . CSSSFGTGRTEAFF TGTTCCAGCAGCTTCGGTACCGGTCGGACTGAAGCTTTCTTT
. 18 TRBJ2-6 TRBV5-4 TRBD2 CASSPTGGIASGANVLTF TGTGCCAGCAGCCCGACCGGGGGGATAGCCTCTGGGGCCAACGTCCTGACTTTC
. 14 TRBJ1-6 TRBV7-2 . CASSPTEDNSPLHF TGTGCCAGCAGCCCGACTGAAGATAATTCACCCCTCCACTTT
. 15 TRBJ2-7 TRBV19 TRBD2 CASSIAGGFSYEQYF TGTGCCAGTAGTATAGCGGGGGGGTTCTCCTACGAGCAGTACTTC
. 16 TRBJ2-4 TRBV11-1 TRBD2 CASSPWGGSGVYIQYF TGTGCCAGCAGCCCCTGGGGGGGTAGCGGGGTATACATTCAGTACTTC
. 15 TRBJ1-1 TRBV2 . CASRASRTMNTEAFF TGTGCCAGCAGGGCTAGCAGGACTATGAACACTGAAGCTTTCTTT
. 12 TRBJ2-1 TRBV15 . CATSGAWGQQFF TGTGCCACCAGCGGGGCCTGGGGGCAGCAGTTCTTC
few 17 TRBJ2-1 TRBV29-1 TRBD2 CSAATSGGAGGVKEQFF TGCAGCGCAGCGACTAGCGGGGGGGCCGGAGGAGTAAAGGAGCAGTTCTTC
once 17 TRBJ2-1 TRBV7-8 TRBD2 CASSFVSGKSSYSEQFF TGTGCCAGCAGCTTTGTGAGCGGGAAGAGCTCCTACAGTGAGCAGTTCTTC
. 14 TRBJ1-2 TRBV5-4 TRBD1 CASTTAGTVKGYTF TGTGCCAGCACCACCGCCGGGACAGTGAAGGGCTACACCTTC
. 16 TRBJ1-1 TRBV30 . CAWSGLARTGGTEAFF TGTGCCTGGAGTGGGCTAGCTCGCACCGGGGGCACTGAAGCTTTCTTT
few 16 TRBJ2-3 TRBV2 . CASSVGQARSTDTQYF TGTGCCAGCAGTGTGGGTCAGGCAAGAAGCACAGATACGCAGTATTTT
. 16 TRBJ1-1 TRBV5-6 TRBD1 CASSSRTGRRRTEAFF TGTGCCAGCAGCTCAAGGACAGGGAGAAGGCGCACTGAAGCTTTCTTT
. 14 TRBJ1-4 TRBV28 TRBD1 CASSLDRVAEKLFF TGTGCCAGCAGCCTGGACAGGGTAGCCGAAAAACTGTTTTTT
. 16 TRBJ1-6 TRBV30 . CAWSAPTSSYNSPLHF TGTGCCTGGAGTGCCCCGACAAGCTCCTATAATTCACCCCTCCACTTT
few 11 TRBJ1-1 TRBV25-1 . CASRGGTEAFF TGTGCCAGCAGAGGCGGGACTGAAGCTTTCTTT